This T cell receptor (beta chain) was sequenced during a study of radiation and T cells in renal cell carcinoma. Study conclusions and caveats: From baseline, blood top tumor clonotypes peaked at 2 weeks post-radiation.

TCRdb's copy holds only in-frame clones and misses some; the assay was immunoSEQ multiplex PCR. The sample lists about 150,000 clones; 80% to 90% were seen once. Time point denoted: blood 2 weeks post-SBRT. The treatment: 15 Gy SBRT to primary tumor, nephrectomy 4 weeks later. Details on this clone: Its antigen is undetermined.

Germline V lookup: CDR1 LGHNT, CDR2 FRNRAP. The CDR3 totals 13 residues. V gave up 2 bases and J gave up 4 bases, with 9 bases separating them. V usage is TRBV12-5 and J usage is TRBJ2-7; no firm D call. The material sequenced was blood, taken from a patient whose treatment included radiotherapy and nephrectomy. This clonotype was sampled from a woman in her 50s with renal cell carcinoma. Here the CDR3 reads CASGLSQIYEQYF. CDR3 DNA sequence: TGTGCTAGTGGTTTGAGTCAGATATACGAGCAGTACTTC.